This TCR beta chain was recovered during a study of blood T cell repertoires in COVID-19. Overall study: From T cells, B-cell-depleted T cells, or PBMCs came the material, which was cDNA or gDNA.

The CDR3 runs to 17 residues. Losses at the gene ends were 0 bases for V and 5 bases for J; bases not matched to a gene: 11. The germline CDR1 and CDR2 sequences are LNHDA and SQIVND (reference sequence). The count of this clone is one. Recovery meant two consecutive negative NP/OP PCR tests, professional clearance, or resolved symptoms. Authors' analysis steps: Quantification of nucleated cells was approximated via reference gene primer amplification. Produced via immunoSEQ multiplex PCR; TCRdb's table is partial and in-frame only. From that table come the V and J calls and clone size; the DNA was used to work out D and trimming. The table shows around 58,000 clones, with more than 70% occurring only once.

The source is a woman between 35 and 50 years old who had recovered from COVID-19. This chain connects TRBV19 to TRBJ1-1; 8 bases agree with TRBD1. The specimen sequenced was PBMCs or T cells enriched from blood (not recorded which). The DNA of the CDR3 is TGTGCCAGTAGTATAGACCTCATGACAGGGGCGGCAACTGAAGCTTTCTTT. Amino acids: CASSIDLMTGAATEAFF.